This paragraph reports one T cell receptor (beta chain). What it binds is unknown. As for treatment: oral pan-JAK inhibitor, 5-10 mg twice daily. TCR sequencing used cDNA made by reverse transcription of extracted RNA. Assay used: immunoSEQ multiplex PCR; TCRdb lists only in-frame clones, some missing. This sample has about 76,000 clones, with 66% found just once. This sample stems from a study of CD8+ T cells in alopecia areata. Findings and limits, study-wide: Among the 100 top clones, expanded CD8+ clones, like scalp clonality, were significantly decreased by tofacitinib.

J gave up 2 bases and V 2 bases, and 13 bases lay outside the gene matches. Germline CDR1 reads SGHVS; CDR2 reads FNYEAQ. The CDR3 sequence is 20 residues long. This clonotype originated in a human donor with alopecia areata. Material: CD8+ T cells sorted from blood, obtained at week 24, from a patient treated with tofacitinib. The chain links TRBV7-6 to TRBJ2-7, with 15 nucleotides matching TRBD2. CDR3 nucleotides: TGTGCCAGCAGCTTACCCTCAACCGGGACTAGCGGGAGGACCGCCTACGAGCAGTACTTC. Amino acids: CASSLPSTGTSGRTAYEQYF.